Shown below are 4 T cell receptor beta chains from a single sample sequenced in a study of beta chain features in type 1 diabetes. Reverse transcribing all isolated RNA meant expressed TCRB transcripts were sequenced. The method was immunoSEQ multiplex PCR; TCRdb's version includes in-frame clones alone and lacks a portion of them. The sample has about 270,000 clones, 11% to 15% seen once. What was sequenced was naive CD4+ T cells from blood. The origin of the receptors is a middle-aged woman in good health.

This chain uses TRBV19 with TRBJ1-2, with a tentative D call TRBD1 (6 bases). Germline V gene sequence: CDR1 LNHDA, CDR2 SQIVND (reference sequence). This CDR3 contains 13 residues. Between the trimmed V and J ends, which lost 9 bases and 4 bases, there was a span of 15 bases. This chain's CDR3 is CASHLRQAYGYTF. For the CDR3, the DNA is TGTGCCAGCCATCTCAGACAGGCCTATGGCTACACCTTC.

The chain couples TRBV5-1 to TRBJ2-2; possible D gene TRBD2, 5 bases. CDR1 is SGHRS and CDR2 is YFSETQ in the germline V gene. With 3 bases removed from V and 5 bases from J, the gap between germline ends came to 11 bases. This CDR3 comprises 14 residues. The CDR3 protein is CASSSAAMTGELFF. In nucleotides, the CDR3 is TGCGCCAGCAGCTCAGCGGCGATGACCGGGGAGCTGTTTTTT. Supplemented by reference TRBV5-1 and TRBJ2-2, the full variable domain reads KAGVTQTPRYLIKTRGQQVTLSCSPISGHRSVSWYQQTPGQGLQFLFEYFSETQRNKGNFPGRFSGRQFSNSRSEMNVSTLELGDSALYLCASSSAAMTGELFFGEGSRLTVL.

This clone was counted between two and nine times. Other DNA sequences from this sample encode an identical CDR3 as well. J is TRBJ1-6 and V is TRBV7-9; 7 nucleotides line up with TRBD1. The ends lost 1 base at V and 7 bases at J; junction bases unmatched: 4. This CDR3 spans 15 amino acids. Germline values: CDR1 SEHNR, CDR2 FQNEAQ (reference sequence). The CDR3 spells CASSLGDRGNSPLHF. DNA of the CDR3: TGTGCCAGCAGCTTAGGGGACAGAGGAAATTCACCCCTCCACTTT.

This clone occurred a few times. Here the CDR3 DNA reads TGTGCCAGCACCATTAGCGGGGGGTCCCAAGAGACCCAGTACTTC. Translated: CASTISGGSQETQYF. This chain links TRBV5-4 with TRBJ2-5; 10 nucleotides line up with TRBD2. The CDR3 is 15 residues long. The germline V gene has CDR1 SGHNT and CDR2 YYREEE (reference sequence). V trimming: 6 bases; J trimming: 1 base; junction bases outside the gene matches: 6.